Below, 13 T cell receptor beta chains from the same sample are listed, as sequenced in a study of shared clonotypes between healthy human individuals. Naivety among CD8 cells was defined by CD45RO negativity and positive CCR7 selection, thereby excluding terminally differentiated effector memory CD45RA+ cells. This table comes from immunoSEQ multiplex PCR, and its TCRdb copy is limited to in-frame clones, with some not included. Of around 2.1 million clones listed, about 92% are singletons. The sequenced sample was naive CD8+ T cells from PBMCs. The receptors derive from a man aged 18 to 35 in good health. Some clones in this sample may be carry-over from other donors' samples.

The V gene is TRBV11-2, the J gene TRBJ1-5; possible D gene TRBD1, 6 bases. Trimming shortened V by 0 bases and J by 5 bases, and 11 bases separated the two germline ends. The CDR3 loop spans 15 amino acids. CDR1 SGHAT and CDR2 FQNNGV come from the germline V gene. CDR3 sequence reads: CASSLEGALYQPQHF. The CDR3 coding sequence is TGTGCCAGCAGCTTAGAGGGGGCACTATATCAGCCCCAGCATTTT.

The V and J genes are TRBV10-2 and TRBJ1-2; perhaps TRBD1 as D (6 bases). In germline, CDR1 is WSHSY, CDR2 SAAADI. The CDR3 runs to 15 residues. Trimming removed 0 bases from V and 8 bases from J, with 16 bases in between. Here the CDR3 DNA reads TGCGCCAGCAGTGAGTCATATTTTGGGGGCGTCGGCTACACCTTC. Protein sequence: CASSESYFGGVGYTF.

This clone was seen a few times. The chain carries TRBV7-9 and TRBJ1-1; 7 bases map to TRBD1. The CDR3 is made up of 14 amino acids. J gave up 6 bases and V 5 bases, and 9 bases lay outside the gene matches. The germline gives CDR1 SEHNR, CDR2 FQNEAQ (reference sequence). CDR3 in DNA: TGTGCCAGCAGCCCACCGACAGGGCGGTCTGAAGCTTTCTTT. Its translation is CASSPPTGRSEAFF.

The rearrangement joins TRBV5-1 to TRBJ1-2, with 8 bases identical to TRBD1. Germline CDR1 is SGHRS and CDR2 is YFSETQ. The CDR3 is 15 residues long. J gave up 1 base and V 2 bases, and 4 bases lay outside the gene matches. The CDR3 DNA reads as TGCGCCAGCAGCTTAACAGGGGGGAATAACTATGGCTACACCTTC. This translates into CASSLTGGNNYGYTF.

The sample holds one count of this clone. The chain has TRBV19 and TRBJ2-1, with D maybe TRBD2 (5 bases). This CDR3 has 14 residues. Looked up from germline, CDR1 is LNHDA and CDR2 is SQIVND (reference sequence). V was clipped by 3 bases and J by 5 bases, with 11 bases between them. CDR3 in DNA: TGTGCCAGTAGTATTCTAAGCGGAAACAATGAGCAGTTCTTC. Residues: CASSILSGNNEQFF.

The chain recombines TRBV7-8 with TRBJ2-6, with D unresolved. Germline V gene sequence: CDR1 SGHVS, CDR2 FQNEAQ. The germline V and J ends were trimmed by 2 bases and 1 base, with 12 bases remaining between them. CDR3 length: 17 residues. CDR3 residues: CASSLQVGRSGANVLTF. The CDR3 DNA sequence: TGTGCCAGCAGCTTACAGGTGGGAAGGTCTGGGGCCAACGTCCTGACTTTC.

The chain links TRBV5-6 to TRBJ2-1, with 7 bases identical to TRBD2. The CDR3 extends over 18 amino acids. With V trimmed by 3 bases and J by 0 bases, 12 bases remained unmatched. The germline V gene has CDR1 SGHDT and CDR2 YYEEEE. The CDR3 loop is CASSSNRGGLSSYNEQFF. The CDR3 nucleotides read TGTGCCAGCAGCTCCAACCGCGGGGGACTAAGCTCCTACAATGAGCAGTTCTTC.

The chain has TRBV7-8 and TRBJ2-6; D is uncertain. This CDR3 has 18 residues. CDR1 and CDR2 from the germline V gene are SGHVS and FQNEAQ. V was pared by 1 base and J by 0 bases, with 13 bases between. CDR3 sequence (DNA): TGTGCCAGCAGCTTAGTGGTGCGGCAGTTCTCTGGGGCCAACGTCCTGACTTTC. It encodes CASSLVVRQFSGANVLTF.

This chain links TRBV11-2 with TRBJ2-5; no reliable D call. The V gene lost 0 bases and the J gene lost 5 bases, with 13 bases spanning the gap. CDR1 SGHAT and CDR2 FQNNGV come from the germline V gene. The CDR3 length is 15 residues. The CDR3 region has the DNA TGTGCCAGCAGCTTAGAGGCGTCTCCGATGGAGACCCAGTACTTC. This encodes CASSLEASPMETQYF.

V usage is TRBV28 and J usage is TRBJ2-7, with D possibly being TRBD1 (5 bases). CDR1 MDHEN and CDR2 SYDVKM come from the germline V gene. CDR3 length: 19 residues. The germline V and J ends were trimmed by 6 bases and 1 base, with 28 bases remaining between them. The CDR3 is CASSPHKASTARLSYEQYF. CDR3 bases: TGTGCCAGCAGCCCCCACAAAGCCTCGACAGCTCGCCTATCCTACGAGCAGTACTTC.

V gene TRBV4-2 combines with J gene TRBJ2-7; D is tentatively TRBD1 or TRBD2 (7 bases each). V was cut by 1 base and J by 2 bases, with 12 bases left in between. Germline lookup yields CDR1 LGHNA and CDR2 YNFKEQ. The CDR3 totals 15 residues. The CDR3 DNA sequence: TGTGCCAGCAGCCAAGCAGGGGGGGCAACCTACGAGCAGTACTTC. It specifies CASSQAGGATYEQYF.

The gene calls are TRBV5-6 and TRBJ1-2, with D tentatively TRBD1 (5 bases). Per the germline V gene, CDR1 is SGHDT and CDR2 is YYEEEE. V lost 3 bases, J lost 5 bases, and 20 bases lay in between. The CDR3 totals 16 residues. This CDR3 reads CASSSGHTVNRYGYTF. In DNA, the CDR3 is TGTGCCAGCAGCTCGGGCCATACAGTTAACAGGTATGGCTACACCTTC.

V gene TRBV9 combines with J gene TRBJ2-7; 7 nucleotides align to TRBD1. V shed 3 bases and J 5 bases; nucleotides not matched to a gene: 5. Germline CDR1 reads SGDLS; CDR2 reads YYNGEE. CDR3 length equals 13 residues. CDR3 loop: CASSEGGADEQYF. In nucleotides, the CDR3 is TGTGCCAGCAGCGAAGGGGGCGCGGACGAGCAGTACTTC.